This record looks at one T cell receptor (beta chain) sequence and its context. Since a far larger clone is one base different, this is likely a read error. The same CDR3 arises from other DNA sequences in this sample as well. What the time point label conveys for this sample: acute infectious mononucleosis, at clinical presentation within 2 weeks of symptom onset (visit 1). Over the course of primary infection, this study followed CD8 T cell responses against two immunodominant EBV epitopes, BRLF1 109 (YVL-BR) and BMLF1 280 (GLC-BM). Primary EBV infection was indicated by a positive serum heterophile antibody test and EBV viral capsid antigen-specific IgM. Magnetic positive selection (MACS) was first used to enrich total CD8 T cells from PBMCs. A FACSAria III was used to sort live CD3+ CD8+ tetramer+ cells to over 90% purity. A PE-conjugated tetramer loaded with the BMLF1 280-288 peptide was used to sort the cells. Directly ex vivo after tetramer sorting, the TCR repertoires of EBV epitope-specific CD8 T cells were deep-sequenced at acute infection and at convalescence. Three people aged roughly 18 to 30 with clinical acute infectious mononucleosis and laboratory evidence of primary EBV infection were used as donors. Heparinized peripheral blood was drawn at clinical presentation with mononucleosis symptoms and was drawn again about 6 months later. Ficoll-Paque density gradient centrifugation was used to isolate PBMCs.

The sample is drawn from a study of blood T cell repertoires in acute mononucleosis (dated by TCRdb to about 2020). About the investigation overall: Acute-phase samples, which represented the primary response, were collected within 2 weeks of symptom onset. In the acute phase, YVL-BR-specific cells accounted for a mean of about 2% of blood CD8 T cells, and GLC-BM-specific cells for a mean of about 1%. A mean blood EBV load of roughly 4 log10 genome copies per million B cells was observed during acute infection, and a mean blood EBV load of around 2.6 was observed at convalescence. General findings and caveats noted by the study authors: Just 7.5% to 9% of the unique acute clonotypes remained in convalescence, but these persisting clonotypes accounted for most of the response, and new, diverse de novo clonotypes seemingly replaced the other acute clonotypes. Both chains appeared to be involved in GLC-BM selection, with public TCRbeta motifs on BV14-BJ2 and BV20-BJ1 being observed alongside a TCRalpha motif on AV5-AJ31. Because only a fraction of each donor's blood was analyzed, sampling error might partly account for the low clonotype overlap between the acute and convalescent samples. Only three donors were included in the cohort, so group averages were based on very few individuals.

For TCR profiling, total RNA from no fewer than 10,000 sorted tetramer+ CD8 T cells was reverse transcribed into cDNA. PCR amplification of CDR3 regions used primers annealing to V and J regions and added unique molecular identifiers so that templates could be tracked. Profiling of the TCRalpha and TCRbeta chains was done on the immunoSEQ platform, including the sequencing and error-correction standards of that platform. Per the original workflow: Clonal copy numbers were corrected for sequencing and PCR errors, and CDR3s were defined according to IMGT conventions. Analysis was limited to productive rearrangements and used immunoSEQ Analyzer versions 2.0 and 3.0, and gene-pairing frequencies were further processed in Microsoft Excel. V-J pairings were visualized as Circos plots, and CDR3 motifs were found with MEME plus a custom motifSearch program. The OLGA algorithm was used to calculate the probability of generation of TCR sequences. Clonotypes seen at both visits were called persistent; those seen only acutely were nonpersistent; those seen only at convalescence were de novo. An amino acid clonotype used by more than one donor was defined as a public TCR. Not all clones reach the TCRdb copy of this immuneACCESS table, which keeps in-frame sequences only. Checked studies attribute under half of the gap to unresolved V genes and leave the rest unexplained. V and J calls and clone size are given by that table; D and trimming were obtained from the DNA. The sample yields roughly 2,500 clones; about two thirds were counted once. Of the sample, roughly 46% falls within the top ten clones.

Including cysteine and phenylalanine, the CDR3 has 13 amino acids. Left in the record is the CDR3 DNA by itself, 39 bases read in frame from the first base. Relative to germline, V is 6 bases shorter and J is 8 bases shorter, with 14 bases between their ends. CDR1 MGHDK and CDR2 SYGVNS were looked up in the germline V gene. The sequence was obtained from a woman aged 18 to 35 with infectious mononucleosis caused by EBV. The sequence joins TRBV25-1 to TRBJ2-1; the D region possibly corresponds to TRBD2 (6 bases align). Material: EBV GLC epitope tetramer+ CD8+ T cells sorted from PBMCs, obtained during acute infectious mononucleosis. The sample's cell subset or site label, decoded: CD8 T cells binding tetramer with EBV BMLF1 280-288 peptide (GLC-BM). The CDR3 amino acid sequence is: CASSVAGGDEQFF. The DNA sequence is given as TGTGCCAGCAGCGTAGCCGGAGGGGATGAGCAGTTCTTC.